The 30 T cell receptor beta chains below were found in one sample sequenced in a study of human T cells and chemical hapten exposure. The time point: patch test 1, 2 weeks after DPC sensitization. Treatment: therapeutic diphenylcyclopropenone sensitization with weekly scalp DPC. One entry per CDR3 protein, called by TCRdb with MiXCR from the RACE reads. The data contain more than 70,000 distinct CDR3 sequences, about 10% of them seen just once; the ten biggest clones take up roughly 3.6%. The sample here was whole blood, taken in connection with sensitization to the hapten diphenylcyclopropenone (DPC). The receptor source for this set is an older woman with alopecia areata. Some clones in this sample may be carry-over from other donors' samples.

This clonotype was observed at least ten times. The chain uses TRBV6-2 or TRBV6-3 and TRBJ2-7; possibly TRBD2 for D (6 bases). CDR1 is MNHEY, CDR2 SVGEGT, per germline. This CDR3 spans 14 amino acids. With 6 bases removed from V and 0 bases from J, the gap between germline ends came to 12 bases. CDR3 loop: CASRTQGLSYEQYF. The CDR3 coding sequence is TGTGCCAGCAGAACGCAGGGACTCTCCTACGAGCAGTACTTC.

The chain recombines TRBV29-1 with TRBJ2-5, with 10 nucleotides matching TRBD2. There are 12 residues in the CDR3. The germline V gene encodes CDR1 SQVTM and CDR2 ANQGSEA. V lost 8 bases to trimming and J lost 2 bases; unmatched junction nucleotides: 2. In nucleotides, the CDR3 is TGCAGCTGGACTAGCGGACAAGAGACCCAGTACTTC. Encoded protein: CSWTSGQETQYF.

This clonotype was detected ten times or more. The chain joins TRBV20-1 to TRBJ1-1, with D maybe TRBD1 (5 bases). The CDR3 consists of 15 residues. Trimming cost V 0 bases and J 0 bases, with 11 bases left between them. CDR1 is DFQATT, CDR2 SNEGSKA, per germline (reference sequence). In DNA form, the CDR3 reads TGCAGTGCTAGAGAAGGGCACAGGATGAACACTGAAGCTTTCTTT. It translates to CSAREGHRMNTEAFF.

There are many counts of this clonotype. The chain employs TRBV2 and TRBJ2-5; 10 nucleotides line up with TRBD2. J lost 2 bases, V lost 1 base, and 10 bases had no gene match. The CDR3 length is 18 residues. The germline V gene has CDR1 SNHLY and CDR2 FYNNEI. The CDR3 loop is CASSEVGLAGAFQETQYF. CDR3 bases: TGTGCCAGCAGTGAAGTCGGCCTAGCGGGGGCGTTTCAAGAGACCCAGTACTTC.

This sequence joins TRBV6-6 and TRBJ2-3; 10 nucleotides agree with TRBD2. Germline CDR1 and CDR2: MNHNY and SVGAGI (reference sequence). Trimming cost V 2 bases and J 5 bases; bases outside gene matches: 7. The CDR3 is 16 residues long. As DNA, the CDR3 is TGTGCCAGCAGTTACCTGGCTAGCGGGGGTATAGATACGCAGTATTTT. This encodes CASSYLASGGIDTQYF.

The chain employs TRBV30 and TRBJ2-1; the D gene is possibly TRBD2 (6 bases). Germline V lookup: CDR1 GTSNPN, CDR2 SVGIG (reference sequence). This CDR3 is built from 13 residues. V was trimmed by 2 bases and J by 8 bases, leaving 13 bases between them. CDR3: CAWSSLGGHEQFF. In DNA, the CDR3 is TGTGCCTGGAGTTCTCTGGGGGGTCATGAGCAGTTCTTC. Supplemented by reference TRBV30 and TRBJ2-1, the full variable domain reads SQTIHQWPATLVQPVGSPLSLECTVEGTSNPNLYWYRQAAGRGLQLLFYSVGIGQISSEVPQNLSASRPQDRQFILSSKKLLLSDSGFYLCAWSSLGGHEQFFGPGTRLTVL.

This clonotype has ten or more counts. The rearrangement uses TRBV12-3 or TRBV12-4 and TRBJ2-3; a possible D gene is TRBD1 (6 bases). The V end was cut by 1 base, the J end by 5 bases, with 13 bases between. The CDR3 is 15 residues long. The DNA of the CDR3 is TGTGCCAGCAGTTTAGGGCAGGGGCTAGAAGATACGCAGTATTTT. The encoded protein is CASSLGQGLEDTQYF.

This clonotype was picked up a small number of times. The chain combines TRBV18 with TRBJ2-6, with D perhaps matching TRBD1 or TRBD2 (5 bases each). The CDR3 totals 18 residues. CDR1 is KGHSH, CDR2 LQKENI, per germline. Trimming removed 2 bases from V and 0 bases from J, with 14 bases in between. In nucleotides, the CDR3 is TGTGCCAGCTCACCAAGTGTTATAGGGACCTCTGGGGCCAACGTCCTGACTTTC. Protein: CASSPSVIGTSGANVLTF.

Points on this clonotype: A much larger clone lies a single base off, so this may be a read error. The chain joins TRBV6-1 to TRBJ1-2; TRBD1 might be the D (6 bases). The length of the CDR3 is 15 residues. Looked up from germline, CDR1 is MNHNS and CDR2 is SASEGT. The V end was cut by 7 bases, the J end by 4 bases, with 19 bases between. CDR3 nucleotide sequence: TGTGCCAGCAATGGACAGCTCCTTAAAAGCTATGGCTACACCTTC. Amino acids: CASNGQLLKSYGYTF.

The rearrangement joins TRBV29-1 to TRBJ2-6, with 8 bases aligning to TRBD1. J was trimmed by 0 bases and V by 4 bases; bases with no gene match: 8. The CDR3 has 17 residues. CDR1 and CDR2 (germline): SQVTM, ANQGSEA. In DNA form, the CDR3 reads TGCAGCGTTGGACCGGGACAGGCGCACTCTGGGGCCAACGTCCTGACTTTC. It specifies CSVGPGQAHSGANVLTF.

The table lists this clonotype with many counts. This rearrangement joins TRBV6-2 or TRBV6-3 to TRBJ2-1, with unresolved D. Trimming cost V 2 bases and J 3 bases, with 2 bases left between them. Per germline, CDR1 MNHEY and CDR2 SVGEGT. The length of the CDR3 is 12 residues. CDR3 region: CASSYSYNEQFF. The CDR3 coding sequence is TGTGCCAGCAGTTACAGCTACAATGAGCAGTTCTTC.

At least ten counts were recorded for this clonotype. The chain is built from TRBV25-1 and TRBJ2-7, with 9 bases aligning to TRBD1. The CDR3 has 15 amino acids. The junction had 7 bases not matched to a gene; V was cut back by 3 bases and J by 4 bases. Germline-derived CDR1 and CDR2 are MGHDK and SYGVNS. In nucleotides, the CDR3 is TGTGCCAGCAGTGACGTCCGGACAGGGGCTTACGAGCAGTACTTC. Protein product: CASSDVRTGAYEQYF.

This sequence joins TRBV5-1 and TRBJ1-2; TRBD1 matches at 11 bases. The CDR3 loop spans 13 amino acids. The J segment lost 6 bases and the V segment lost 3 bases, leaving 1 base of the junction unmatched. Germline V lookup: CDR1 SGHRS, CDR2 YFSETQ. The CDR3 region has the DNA TGCGCCAGCAGCTGGACAGGGGGCAATGGCTACACCTTC. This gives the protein CASSWTGGNGYTF. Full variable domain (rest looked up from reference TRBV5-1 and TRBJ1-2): KAGVTQTPRYLIKTRGQQVTLSCSPISGHRSVSWYQQTPGQGLQFLFEYFSETQRNKGNFPGRFSGRQFSNSRSEMNVSTLELGDSALYLCASSWTGGNGYTFGSGTRLTVV.

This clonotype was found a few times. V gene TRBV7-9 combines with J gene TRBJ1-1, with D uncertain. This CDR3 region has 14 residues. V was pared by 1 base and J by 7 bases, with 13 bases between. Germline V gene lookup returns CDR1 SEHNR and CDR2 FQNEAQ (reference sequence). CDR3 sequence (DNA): TGTGCCAGCAGCTTAGACCCAATGGTTGGTGAAGCTTTCTTT. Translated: CASSLDPMVGEAFF.

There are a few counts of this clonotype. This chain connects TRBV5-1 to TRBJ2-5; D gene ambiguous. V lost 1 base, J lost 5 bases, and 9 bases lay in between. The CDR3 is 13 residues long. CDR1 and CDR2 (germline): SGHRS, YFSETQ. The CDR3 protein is CASSLSRLETQYF. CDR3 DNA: TGCGCCAGCAGCTTGAGTCGTTTGGAGACCCAGTACTTC.

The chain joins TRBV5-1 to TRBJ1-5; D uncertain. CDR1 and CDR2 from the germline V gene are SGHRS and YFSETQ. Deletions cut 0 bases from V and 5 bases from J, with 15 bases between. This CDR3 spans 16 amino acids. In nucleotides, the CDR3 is TGCGCCAGCAGCTTGGCCCCCTCGGACGCCTATCAGCCCCAGCATTTT. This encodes CASSLAPSDAYQPQHF.

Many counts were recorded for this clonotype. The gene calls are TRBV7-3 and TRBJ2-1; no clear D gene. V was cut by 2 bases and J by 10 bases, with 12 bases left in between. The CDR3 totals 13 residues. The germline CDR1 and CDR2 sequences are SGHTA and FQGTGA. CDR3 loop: CASSLRLSPEQFF. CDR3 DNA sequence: TGTGCCAGCAGCTTACGTCTGTCTCCCGAGCAGTTCTTC.

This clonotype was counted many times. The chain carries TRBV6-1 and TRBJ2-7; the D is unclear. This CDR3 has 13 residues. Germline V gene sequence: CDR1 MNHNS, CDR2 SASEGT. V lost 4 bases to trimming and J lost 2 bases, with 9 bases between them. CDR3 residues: CASSVTGAYEQYF. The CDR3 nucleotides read TGTGCCAGCAGTGTGACCGGCGCCTACGAGCAGTACTTC.

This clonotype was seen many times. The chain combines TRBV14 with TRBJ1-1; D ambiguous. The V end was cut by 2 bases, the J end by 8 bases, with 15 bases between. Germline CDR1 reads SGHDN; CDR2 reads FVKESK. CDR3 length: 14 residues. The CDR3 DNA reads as TGTGCCAGCAGCCAATTTCGTCTCATCGGGGAAGCTTTCTTT. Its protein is CASSQFRLIGEAFF.

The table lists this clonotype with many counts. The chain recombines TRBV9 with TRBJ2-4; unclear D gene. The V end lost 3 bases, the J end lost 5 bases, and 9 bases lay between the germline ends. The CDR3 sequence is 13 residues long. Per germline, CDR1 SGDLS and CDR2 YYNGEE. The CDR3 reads CASSAPPQNIQYF. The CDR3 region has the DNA TGTGCCAGCAGCGCCCCCCCCCAAAACATTCAGTACTTC. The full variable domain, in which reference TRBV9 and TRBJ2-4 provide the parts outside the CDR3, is DSGVTQTPKHLITATGQRVTLRCSPRSGDLSVYWYQQSLDQGLQFLIQYYNGEERAKGNILERFSAQQFPDLHSELNLSSLELGDSALYFCASSAPPQNIQYFGAGTRLSVL.

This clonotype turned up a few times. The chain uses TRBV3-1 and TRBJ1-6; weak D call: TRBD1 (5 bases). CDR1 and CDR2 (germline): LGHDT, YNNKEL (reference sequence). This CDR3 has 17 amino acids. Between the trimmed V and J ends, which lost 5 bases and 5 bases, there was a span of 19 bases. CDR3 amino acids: CASSLQAGTDHNSPLHF. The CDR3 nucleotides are TGTGCCAGCAGCTTGCAGGCGGGGACCGACCATAATTCACCCCTCCACTTT.

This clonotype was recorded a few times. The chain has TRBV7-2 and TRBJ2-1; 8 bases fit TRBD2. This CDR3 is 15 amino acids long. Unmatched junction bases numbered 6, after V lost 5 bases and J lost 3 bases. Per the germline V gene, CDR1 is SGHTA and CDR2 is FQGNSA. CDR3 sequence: CASSNSGTVYNEQFF. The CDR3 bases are TGTGCCAGCAGCAATAGCGGGACTGTCTACAATGAGCAGTTCTTC.

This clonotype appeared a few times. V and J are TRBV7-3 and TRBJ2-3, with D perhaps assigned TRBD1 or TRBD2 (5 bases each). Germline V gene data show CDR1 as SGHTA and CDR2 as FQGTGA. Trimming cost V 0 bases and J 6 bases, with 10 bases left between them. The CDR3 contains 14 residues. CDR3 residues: CASSLTRDRDTQYF. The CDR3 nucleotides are TGTGCCAGCAGCTTAACCAGGGACCGTGATACGCAGTATTTT. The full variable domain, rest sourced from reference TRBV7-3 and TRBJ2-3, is GAGVSQTPSNKVTEKGKYVELRCDPISGHTALYWYRQSLGQGPEFLIYFQGTGAADDSGLPNDRFFAVRPEGSVSTLKIQRTERGDSAVYLCASSLTRDRDTQYFGPGTRLTVL.

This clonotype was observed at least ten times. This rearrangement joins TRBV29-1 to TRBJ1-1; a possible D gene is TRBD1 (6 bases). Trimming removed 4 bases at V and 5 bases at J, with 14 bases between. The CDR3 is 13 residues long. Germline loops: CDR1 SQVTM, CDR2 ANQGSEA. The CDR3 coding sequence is TGCAGCGTTGCAACAGGGAGGGATACTGAAGCTTTCTTT. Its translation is CSVATGRDTEAFF.

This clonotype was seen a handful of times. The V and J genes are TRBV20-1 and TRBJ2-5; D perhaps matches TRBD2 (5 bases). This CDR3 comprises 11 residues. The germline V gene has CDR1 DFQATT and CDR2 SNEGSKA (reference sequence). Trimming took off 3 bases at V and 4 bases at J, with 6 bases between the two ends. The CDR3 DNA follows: TGCAGTGCTAGGCGGGCAGAGACCCAGTACTTC. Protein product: CSARRAETQYF.

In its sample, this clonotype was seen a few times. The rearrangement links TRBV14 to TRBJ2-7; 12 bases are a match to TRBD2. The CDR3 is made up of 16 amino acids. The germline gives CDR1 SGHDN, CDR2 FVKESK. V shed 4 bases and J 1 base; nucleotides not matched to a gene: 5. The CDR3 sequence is CASSPWTSGASYEQYF. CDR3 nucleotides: TGTGCCAGCAGCCCCTGGACTAGCGGGGCTTCCTACGAGCAGTACTTC.

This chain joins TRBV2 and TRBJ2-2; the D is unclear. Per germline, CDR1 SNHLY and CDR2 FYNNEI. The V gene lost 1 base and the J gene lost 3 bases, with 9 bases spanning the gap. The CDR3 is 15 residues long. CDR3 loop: CASSEEGSYTGELFF. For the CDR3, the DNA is TGTGCCAGCAGTGAAGAGGGCTCGTACACCGGGGAGCTGTTTTTT.

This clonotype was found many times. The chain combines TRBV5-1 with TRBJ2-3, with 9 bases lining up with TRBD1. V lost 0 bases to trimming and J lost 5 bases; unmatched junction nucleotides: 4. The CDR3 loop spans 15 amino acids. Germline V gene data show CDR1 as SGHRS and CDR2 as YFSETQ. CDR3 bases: TGCGCCAGCAGCTTGGTACAGGGGGCTATAGATACGCAGTATTTT. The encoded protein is CASSLVQGAIDTQYF.

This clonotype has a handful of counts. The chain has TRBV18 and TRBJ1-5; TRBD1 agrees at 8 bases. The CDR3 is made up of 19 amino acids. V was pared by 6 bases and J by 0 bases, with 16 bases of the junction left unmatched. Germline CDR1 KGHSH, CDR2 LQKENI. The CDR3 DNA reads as TGTGCCAGCTCTCAAGAGCAGGGGGCCCTACTTTATAGCAATCAGCCCCAGCATTTT. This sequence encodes CASSQEQGALLYSNQPQHF.

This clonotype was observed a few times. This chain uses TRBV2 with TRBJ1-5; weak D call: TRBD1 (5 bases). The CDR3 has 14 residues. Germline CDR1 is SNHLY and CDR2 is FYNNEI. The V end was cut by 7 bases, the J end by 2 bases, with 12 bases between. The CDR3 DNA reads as TGTGCCAGCACCAAAGGGGACGGCAATCAGCCCCAGCATTTT. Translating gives CASTKGDGNQPQHF.